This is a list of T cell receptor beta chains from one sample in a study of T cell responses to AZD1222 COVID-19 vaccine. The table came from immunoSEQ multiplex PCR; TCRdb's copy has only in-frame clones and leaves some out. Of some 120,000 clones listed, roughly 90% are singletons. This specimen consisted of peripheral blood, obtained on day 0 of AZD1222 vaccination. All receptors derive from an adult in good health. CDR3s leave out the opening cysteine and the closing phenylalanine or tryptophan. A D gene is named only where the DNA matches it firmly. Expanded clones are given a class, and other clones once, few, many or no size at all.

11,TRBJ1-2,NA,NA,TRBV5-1,ASSLATGRGYT
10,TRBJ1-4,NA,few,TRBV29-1,SVDLGGEKLF
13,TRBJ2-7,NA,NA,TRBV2,ASVISGYSSYEQY
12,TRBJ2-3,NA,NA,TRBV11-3,ASSLGGGTDTQY
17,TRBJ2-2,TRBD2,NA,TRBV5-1,ASRRPGASGARVEGELF
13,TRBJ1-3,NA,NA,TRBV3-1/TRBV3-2,ASSLSTISGNTIY
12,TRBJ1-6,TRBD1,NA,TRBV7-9,ASSGGTDNSPLH
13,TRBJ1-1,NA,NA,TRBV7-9,ASRSMSWESPEAF
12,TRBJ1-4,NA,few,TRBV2,ASSLQGPNEKLF
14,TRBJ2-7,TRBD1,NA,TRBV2,ASSEALETGPYEQY
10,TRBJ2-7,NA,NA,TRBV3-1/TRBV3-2,ASSPLLRQQY
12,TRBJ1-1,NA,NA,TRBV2,ASSTEGKNTEAF